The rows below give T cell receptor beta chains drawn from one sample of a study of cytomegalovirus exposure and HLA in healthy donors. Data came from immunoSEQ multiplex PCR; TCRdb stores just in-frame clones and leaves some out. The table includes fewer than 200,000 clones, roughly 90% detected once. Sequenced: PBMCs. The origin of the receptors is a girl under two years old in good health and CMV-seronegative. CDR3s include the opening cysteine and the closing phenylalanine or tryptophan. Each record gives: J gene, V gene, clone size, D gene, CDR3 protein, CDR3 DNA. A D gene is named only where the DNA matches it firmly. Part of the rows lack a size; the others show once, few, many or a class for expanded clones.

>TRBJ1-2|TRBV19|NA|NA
CASSNPTRGYGYTF
TGTGCCAGTAGTAACCCCACAAGGGGCTATGGCTACACCTTC
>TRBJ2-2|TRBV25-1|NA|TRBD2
CASSARLAGYTGELFF
TGTGCCAGCAGTGCCCGACTAGCGGGGTACACCGGGGAGCTGTTTTTT
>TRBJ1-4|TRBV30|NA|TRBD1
CAWGIQGGFPILF
TGTGCCTGGGGAATACAGGGGGGGTTTCCAATCCTTTTT
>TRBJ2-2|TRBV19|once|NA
CASRARRDLEFTGELFF
TGTGCCAGTAGGGCCCGGAGAGACCTCGAGTTCACCGGGGAGCTGTTTTTT
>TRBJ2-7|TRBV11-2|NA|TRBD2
CASTASGAVYEQYF
TGTGCCAGCACCGCTAGCGGGGCTGTCTACGAGCAGTACTTC
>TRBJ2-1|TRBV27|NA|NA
CASRPLTWEQFF
TGTGCCAGCAGACCACTTACTTGGGAGCAGTTCTTC
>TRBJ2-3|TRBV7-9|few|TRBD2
CASSLGTSGGATDTQYF
TGTGCCAGCAGCCTCGGGACTAGCGGGGGGGCTACAGATACGCAGTATTTT
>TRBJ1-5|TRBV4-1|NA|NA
CASSPRDPEPQHF
TGCGCCAGCAGCCCCAGGGATCCGGAGCCCCAGCATTTT
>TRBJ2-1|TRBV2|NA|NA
CASSEAETLIDSYNEQFF
TGTGCCAGCAGTGAAGCAGAAACCCTTATAGATTCCTACAATGAGCAGTTCTTC
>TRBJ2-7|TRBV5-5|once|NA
CASSLRLVPYEQYF
TGTGCCAGCAGTCTGAGGCTAGTCCCGTACGAGCAGTACTTC
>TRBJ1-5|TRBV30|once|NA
CAWSGQLGSGNQPQHF
TGTGCCTGGAGCGGACAGTTGGGTTCCGGTAATCAGCCCCAGCATTTT
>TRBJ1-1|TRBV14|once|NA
CASSQEFRETLPHTEAFF
TGTGCCAGCAGCCAAGAATTCAGGGAAACCCTTCCTCACACTGAAGCTTTCTTT
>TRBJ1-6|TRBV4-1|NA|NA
CASSPRSSYNSPLHF
TGCGCCAGCAGCCCCAGAAGCTCCTATAATTCACCCCTCCACTTT
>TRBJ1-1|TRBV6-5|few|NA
CASSYQQGSSTEAFF
TGTGCCAGCAGTTACCAACAGGGATCCAGCACTGAAGCTTTCTTT
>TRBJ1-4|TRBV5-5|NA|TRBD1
CASSQSPGQGNEKLFF
TGTGCCAGCAGCCAATCTCCCGGACAGGGAAATGAAAAACTGTTTTTT
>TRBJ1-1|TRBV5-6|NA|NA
CASSLGAGWLIF
TGTGCCAGCAGCTTGGGGGCGGGGTGGCTGATCTTT
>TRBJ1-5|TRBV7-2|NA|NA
CASSRKTGIYSNQPQHF
TGTGCCAGCAGTAGGAAAACAGGGATCTATAGCAATCAGCCCCAGCATTTT
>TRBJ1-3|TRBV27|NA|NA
CAGGGNTIYF
TGTGCCGGGGGCGGAAACACCATATATTTT
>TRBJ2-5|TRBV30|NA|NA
CAWSGEVEETQYF
TGTGCCTGGAGTGGGGAGGTTGAAGAGACCCAGTACTTC
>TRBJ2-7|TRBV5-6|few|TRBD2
CASSLGAGGSYEQYF
TGTGCCAGCAGCTTGGGGGCGGGGGGCTCCTACGAGCAGTACTTC
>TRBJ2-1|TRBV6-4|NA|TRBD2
CASSDPSGGPAYNEQFF
TGTGCCAGCAGTGACCCTAGCGGGGGCCCAGCCTACAATGAGCAGTTCTTC
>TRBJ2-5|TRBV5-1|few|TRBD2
CASSWAPGLARETQYF
TGCGCCAGCAGCTGGGCCCCGGGACTAGCAAGGGAGACCCAGTACTTC
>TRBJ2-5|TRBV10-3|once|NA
CAISESTLGTQYF
TGTGCCATCAGTGAGTCGACTCTAGGGACCCAGTACTTC
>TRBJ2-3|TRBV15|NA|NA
CATSRWALGTDTQYF
TGTGCCACCAGCAGATGGGCTTTGGGCACAGATACGCAGTATTTT
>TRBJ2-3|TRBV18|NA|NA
CASSPLRDTDTQYF
TGTGCCAGCTCACCACTACGGGACACAGATACGCAGTATTTT
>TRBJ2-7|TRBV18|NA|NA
CASSPEEVDTYEQYF
TGTGCCAGCTCACCAGAGGAGGTGGATACCTACGAGCAGTACTTC
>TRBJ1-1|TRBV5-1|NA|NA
CASSLEGVTEAFF
TGCGCCAGCAGCTTGGAGGGGGTCACTGAAGCTTTCTTT
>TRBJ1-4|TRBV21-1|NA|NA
CASSLPGQDREKLFF
TGTGCCAGCAGCCTACCGGGACAGGATAGAGAAAAACTGTTTTTT
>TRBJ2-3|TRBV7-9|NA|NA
CASSATFSGVVTDTQYF
TGTGCCAGCAGCGCCACCTTTTCGGGGGTAGTAACAGATACGCAGTATTTT
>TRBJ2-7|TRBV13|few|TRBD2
CASSLVLPSGRAEQYF
TGTGCCAGCAGCTTAGTTCTCCCTAGCGGGAGGGCCGAGCAGTACTTC
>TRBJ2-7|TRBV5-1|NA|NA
CASSLDRDYEQYF
TGCGCCAGCAGCTTGGACAGGGACTACGAGCAGTACTTC
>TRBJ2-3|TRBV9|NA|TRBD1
CASSAGQGATDTQYF
TGTGCCAGCAGCGCGGGACAGGGCGCTACAGATACGCAGTATTTT
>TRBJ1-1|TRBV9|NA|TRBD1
CASSFMTGQDEAFF
TGTGCCAGCAGCTTTATGACAGGGCAGGATGAAGCTTTCTTT
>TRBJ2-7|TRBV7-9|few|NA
CASSLVGAGGSYEQYF
TGTGCCAGCAGCTTAGTCGGGGCAGGGGGGTCCTACGAGCAGTACTTC
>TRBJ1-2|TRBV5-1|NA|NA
CASSLAYVEGNGYTF
TGCGCCAGCAGCTTGGCCTATGTGGAGGGAAATGGCTACACCTTC